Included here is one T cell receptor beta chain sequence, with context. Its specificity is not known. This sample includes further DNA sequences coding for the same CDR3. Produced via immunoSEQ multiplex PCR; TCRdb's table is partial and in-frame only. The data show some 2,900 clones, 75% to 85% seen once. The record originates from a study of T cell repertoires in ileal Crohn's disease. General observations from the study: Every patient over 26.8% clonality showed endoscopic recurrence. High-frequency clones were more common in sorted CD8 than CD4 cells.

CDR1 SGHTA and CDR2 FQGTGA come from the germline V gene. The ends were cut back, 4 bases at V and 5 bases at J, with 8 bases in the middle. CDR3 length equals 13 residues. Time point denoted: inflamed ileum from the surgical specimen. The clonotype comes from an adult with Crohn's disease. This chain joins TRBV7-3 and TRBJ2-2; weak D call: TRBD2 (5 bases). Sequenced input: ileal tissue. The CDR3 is CASSSGVTGELFF. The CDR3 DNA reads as TGTGCCAGCAGCTCCGGGGTTACCGGGGAGCTGTTTTTT. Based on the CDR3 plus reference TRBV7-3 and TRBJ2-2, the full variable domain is GAGVSQTPSNKVTEKGKYVELRCDPISGHTALYWYRQSLGQGPEFLIYFQGTGAADDSGLPNDRFFAVRPEGSVSTLKIQRTERGDSAVYLCASSSGVTGELFFGEGSRLTVL.